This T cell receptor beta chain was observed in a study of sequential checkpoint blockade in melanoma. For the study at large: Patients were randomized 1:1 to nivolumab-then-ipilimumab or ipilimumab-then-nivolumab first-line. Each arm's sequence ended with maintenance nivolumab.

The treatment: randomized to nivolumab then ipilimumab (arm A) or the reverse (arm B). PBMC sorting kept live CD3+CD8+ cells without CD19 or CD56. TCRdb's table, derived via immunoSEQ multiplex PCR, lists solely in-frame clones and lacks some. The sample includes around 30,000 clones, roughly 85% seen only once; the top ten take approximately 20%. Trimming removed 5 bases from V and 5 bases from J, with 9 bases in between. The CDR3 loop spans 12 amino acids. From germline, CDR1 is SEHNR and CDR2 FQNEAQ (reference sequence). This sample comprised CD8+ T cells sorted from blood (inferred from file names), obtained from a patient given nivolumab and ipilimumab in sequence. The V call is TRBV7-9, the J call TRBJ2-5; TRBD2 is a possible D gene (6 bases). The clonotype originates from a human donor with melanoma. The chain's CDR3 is CASSGGYETQYF. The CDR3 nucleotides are TGTGCCAGCAGCGGGGGGTACGAGACCCAGTACTTC.